A single sample gave rise to the 9 T cell receptor beta chains below, sequenced in a study of cytomegalovirus exposure and HLA in healthy donors. PCR involved 60 Vbeta and 13 Jbeta primers. Assay used: immunoSEQ multiplex PCR; TCRdb lists only in-frame clones, some missing. This sample yields about 120,000 clones, of which 77% are seen a single time; approximately 11% belongs to the top ten. Sequencing input: PBMCs. Every receptor here comes from a man in his forties or fifties in good health and CMV-seropositive.

Here the CDR3 reads CASSLDADETQYF. CDR3 coding DNA: TGTGCCAGCAGCTTAGATGCGGATGAGACCCAGTACTTC. The V and J genes are TRBV7-9 and TRBJ2-5; D unclear. Germline V CDR1 and CDR2: SEHNR, FQNEAQ (reference sequence). The CDR3 spans 13 residues. V was cut by 1 base and J by 5 bases, with 8 bases left in between.

This sequence joins TRBV5-1 and TRBJ1-1; D is unclear. Looked up from germline, CDR1 is SGHRS and CDR2 is YFSETQ. Trimming took 0 bases from V and 7 from J, leaving 7 bases between them. This CDR3 has 12 residues. CDR3 nucleotide sequence: TGCGCCAGCAGCTTGGGCGCGGATGAAGCTTTCTTT. Translating it yields CASSLGADEAFF.

The gene calls are TRBV9 and TRBJ2-7; 7 positions match TRBD1. Per germline, CDR1 SGDLS and CDR2 YYNGEE. This CDR3 has 15 amino acids. The V gene end was trimmed by 0 bases and the J gene end by 2 bases; junction bases not matched to a gene: 5. CDR3 DNA sequence: TGTGCCAGCAGCGTAGGACAGGGAGTCCCCTACGAGCAGTACTTC. Protein product: CASSVGQGVPYEQYF.

The CDR3 nucleotides read TGTGCCAGCAGCGCGCGGCCCCAGGGCCAAGAGACCCAGTACTTC. This sequence encodes CASSARPQGQETQYF. The chain employs TRBV11-2 and TRBJ2-5, with D tentatively TRBD1 (5 bases). The germline gives CDR1 SGHAT, CDR2 FQNNGV. The CDR3 covers 15 residues. The germline V and J ends were trimmed by 5 bases and 1 base, with 14 bases remaining between them.

This rearrangement joins TRBV11-2 to TRBJ2-1, with 8 bases identical to TRBD1. CDR3 length: 16 amino acids. CDR1 and CDR2 from the germline V gene are SGHAT and FQNNGV. With V trimmed by 4 bases and J by 3 bases, 8 bases remained unmatched. This CDR3 is CASSSRDRTNYNEQFF. As DNA, the CDR3 is TGTGCCAGCAGCTCCAGGGACAGGACCAACTACAATGAGCAGTTCTTC.

CDR3 sequence: CASTRDRGHETQYF. For the CDR3, the DNA is TGTGCCAGCACCCGGGACAGGGGTCACGAGACCCAGTACTTC. V and J are TRBV6-5 and TRBJ2-5, with TRBD1 identical over 10 bases. The CDR3 spans 14 residues. Germline V gene lookup returns CDR1 MNHEY and CDR2 SVGAGI. V trimming: 7 bases; J trimming: 5 bases; junction bases outside the gene matches: 7.

The gene calls are TRBV11-2 and TRBJ2-3, with D possibly matching TRBD2 (5 bases). Per germline, CDR1 SGHAT and CDR2 FQNNGV. The length of the CDR3 is 17 residues. V was trimmed by 6 bases and J by 1 base, leaving 20 bases between them. The CDR3 is CASRREGMTSRTDTQYF. The CDR3 DNA sequence: TGTGCCAGCAGACGTGAGGGAATGACAAGTCGCACAGATACGCAGTATTTT.

This clone was counted between two and nine times. The chain combines TRBV7-3 with TRBJ2-7, with D unclear. V dropped 4 bases and J dropped 5 bases, with 9 bases sitting between them. Germline V gives CDR1 SGHTA, CDR2 FQGTGA. CDR3 length: 12 residues. As DNA, the CDR3 is TGTGCCAGCAGCTCAGGCGTGGACGAGCAGTACTTC. Translation gives CASSSGVDEQYF.

On this clone itself: An end of the junction does not agree with germline; a read error may underlie this. The J gene is TRBJ2-2, the V gene TRBV7-7; TRBD1 agrees at 7 bases. This CDR3 is built from 14 residues. The V gene's germline CDR1 is SSHAT and CDR2 FNYEAQ (reference sequence). The CDR3 DNA reads as TGTGCTAGCAGCCGGGACAGCCCAACCGGGGAGCTGTTTTTT. Its protein is CASSRDSPTGELFF.